This T cell receptor beta chain was captured in a study of response to subunit inactivated influenza vaccine. MiXCR, run by TCRdb on the RT-PCR reads, gives a single entry per CDR3 protein. Of around 480,000 distinct CDR3 sequences in the sample, 16% are singletons; the top ten hold less than 4%. This clonotype was detected a few times. This receptor was obtained from a man aged 45-69 years who received an inactivated influenza vaccine. The material was CD4+ T cells sorted from PBMCs, obtained about 24 months after vaccination.

The CDR3 DNA follows: TGTGCCAGCAGTCGCAGGGGGCAGGGCGGGGAGCTGTTTTTT. This sequence encodes CASSRRGQGGELFF. The rearrangement uses TRBV12-3 or TRBV12-4 and TRBJ2-2; 8 bases are a match to TRBD1. The CDR3 runs 14 residues. J was trimmed by 7 bases and V by 5 bases; bases with no gene match: 6.